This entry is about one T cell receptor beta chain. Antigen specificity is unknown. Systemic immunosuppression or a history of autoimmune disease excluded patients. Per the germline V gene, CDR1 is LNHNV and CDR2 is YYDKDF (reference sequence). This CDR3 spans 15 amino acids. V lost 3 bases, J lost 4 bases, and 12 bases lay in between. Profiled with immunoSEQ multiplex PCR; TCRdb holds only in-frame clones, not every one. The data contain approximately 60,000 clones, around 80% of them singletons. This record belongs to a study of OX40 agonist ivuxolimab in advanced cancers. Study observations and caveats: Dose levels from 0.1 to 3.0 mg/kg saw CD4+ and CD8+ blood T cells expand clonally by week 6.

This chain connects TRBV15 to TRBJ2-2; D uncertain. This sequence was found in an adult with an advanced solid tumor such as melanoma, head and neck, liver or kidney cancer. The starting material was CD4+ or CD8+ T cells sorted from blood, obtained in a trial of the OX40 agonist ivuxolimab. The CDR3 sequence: CATSRTLGFTGELFF. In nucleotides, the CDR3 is TGTGCCACCAGCAGGACGTTGGGATTCACCGGGGAGCTGTTTTTT.